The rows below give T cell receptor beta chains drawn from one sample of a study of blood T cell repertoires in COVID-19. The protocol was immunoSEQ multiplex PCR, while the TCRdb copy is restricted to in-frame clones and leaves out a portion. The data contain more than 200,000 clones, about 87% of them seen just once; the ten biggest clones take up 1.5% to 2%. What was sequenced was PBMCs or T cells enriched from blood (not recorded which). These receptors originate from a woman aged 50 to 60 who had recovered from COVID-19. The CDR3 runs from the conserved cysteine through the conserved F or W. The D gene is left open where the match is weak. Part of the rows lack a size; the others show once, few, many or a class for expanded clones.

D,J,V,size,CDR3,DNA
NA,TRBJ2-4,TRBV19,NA,CASTTGPKNIQYF,TGTGCCAGTACAACAGGGCCCAAAAACATTCAGTACTTC
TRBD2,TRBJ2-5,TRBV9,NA,CASSPMGLVQETQYF,TGTGCCAGCAGCCCCATGGGACTAGTCCAAGAGACCCAGTACTTC
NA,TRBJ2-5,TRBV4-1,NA,CASSRTPRETQYF,TGCGCCAGCAGTCGGACTCCCCGGGAGACCCAGTACTTC
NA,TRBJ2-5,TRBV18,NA,CASSPGIQETQYF,TGTGCCAGCTCACCAGGCATACAAGAGACCCAGTACTTC
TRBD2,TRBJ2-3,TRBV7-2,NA,CASSLAGLAGGGTDTQYF,TGTGCCAGCAGCTTAGCGGGACTAGCGGGAGGAGGCACAGATACGCAGTATTTT
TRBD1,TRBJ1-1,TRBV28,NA,CASSFSRTGGGGMNTEAFF,TGTGCCAGCAGTTTTAGTAGGACAGGGGGAGGCGGCATGAACACTGAAGCTTTCTTT
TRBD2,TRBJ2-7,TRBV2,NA,CASSVLASGNDEQYF,TGTGCCAGCAGTGTATTGGCTAGCGGGAACGACGAGCAGTACTTC
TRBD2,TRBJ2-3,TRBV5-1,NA,CASSSTSGSRTQYF,TGCGCCAGCAGCTCGACTAGCGGGAGCCGTACGCAGTATTTT
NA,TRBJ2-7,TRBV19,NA,CASKGQGGSYEQYF,TGTGCCAGTAAGGGCCAGGGCGGCTCCTACGAGCAGTACTTC
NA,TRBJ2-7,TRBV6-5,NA,CASLRRGTYEQYF,TGTGCCAGCTTACGCAGGGGCACTTACGAGCAGTACTTC
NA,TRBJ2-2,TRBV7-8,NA,CASSGGSRLNTGELFF,TGTGCCAGCAGCGGGGGGAGTCGGCTGAACACCGGGGAGCTGTTTTTT
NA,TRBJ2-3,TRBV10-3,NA,CATRGSGSTDTQYF,TGTGCCACCCGGGGTAGCGGTAGCACAGATACGCAGTATTTT
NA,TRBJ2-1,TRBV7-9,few,CASSLEVWSSYNEQFF,TGTGCCAGCAGCTTAGAAGTATGGAGCTCCTACAATGAGCAGTTCTTC
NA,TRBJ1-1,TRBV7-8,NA,CASSPRSGEAFF,TGTGCCAGCAGCCCTCGGTCCGGGGAAGCTTTCTTT
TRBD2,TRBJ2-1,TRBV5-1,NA,CASSLDGREEYNEQFF,TGCGCCAGCAGCTTGGATGGGCGGGAGGAGTACAATGAGCAGTTCTTC
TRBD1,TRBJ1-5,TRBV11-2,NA,CASSSGGASSQPQHF,TGTGCCAGCAGCTCAGGGGGCGCGTCTTCTCAGCCCCAGCATTTT
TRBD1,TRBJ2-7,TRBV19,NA,CASGGQGVGYEQYF,TGTGCCAGTGGAGGACAGGGAGTCGGTTATGAGCAGTACTTC
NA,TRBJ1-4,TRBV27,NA,CASSLKDSRNEKLFF,TGTGCCAGCAGCTTAAAGGACAGTAGAAATGAAAAACTGTTTTTT
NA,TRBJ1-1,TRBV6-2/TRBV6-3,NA,CASSQNAEAFF,TGTGCCAGCAGCCAAAACGCGGAAGCTTTCTTT
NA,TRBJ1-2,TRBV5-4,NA,CAGSLGISTVNYGYTF,TGTGCCGGCAGCTTGGGCATAAGTACAGTAAACTATGGCTACACCTTC
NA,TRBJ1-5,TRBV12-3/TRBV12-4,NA,CASSSLAQPQHF,TGTGCCAGCAGTTCTCTGGCTCAGCCCCAGCATTTT
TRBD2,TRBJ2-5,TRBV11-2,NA,CASSWTSGRQETQYF,TGTGCCAGCAGCTGGACTAGCGGGAGGCAAGAGACCCAGTACTTC
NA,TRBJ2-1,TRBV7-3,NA,CASSLLSGTTHNEQFF,TGTGCCAGCAGCTTACTCAGCGGGACAACCCACAATGAGCAGTTCTTC
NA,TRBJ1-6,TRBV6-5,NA,CASNPTYNSPLHF,TGTGCCAGCAACCCCACTTATAATTCACCCCTCCACTTT
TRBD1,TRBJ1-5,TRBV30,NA,CAWSLGSSGGHQPQHF,TGTGCCTGGAGTCTCGGGTCGTCAGGGGGCCATCAGCCCCAGCATTTT
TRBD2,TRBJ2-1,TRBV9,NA,CASSVGMRGYNEQFF,TGTGCCAGCAGCGTAGGTATGCGGGGGTACAATGAGCAGTTCTTC
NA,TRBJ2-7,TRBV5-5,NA,CASSLAQGRSYEQYF,TGTGCCAGCAGCTTGGCACAGGGGAGGTCCTACGAGCAGTACTTC
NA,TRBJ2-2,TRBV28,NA,CASSFGGGNTGELFF,TGTGCCAGCAGTTTCGGGGGAGGGAACACCGGGGAGCTGTTTTTT
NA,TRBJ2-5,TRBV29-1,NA,CSVEGGAAQETQYF,TGCAGCGTTGAAGGAGGCGCAGCTCAAGAGACCCAGTACTTC
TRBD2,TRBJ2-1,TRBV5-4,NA,CASSLELAGGGNEQFF,TGTGCCAGCAGCTTGGAGCTAGCGGGAGGAGGTAATGAGCAGTTCTTC
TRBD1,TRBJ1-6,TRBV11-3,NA,CASSLGARGPLSPLHF,TGTGCCAGCAGCTTAGGAGCCAGGGGGCCCTTGTCACCCCTCCACTTT
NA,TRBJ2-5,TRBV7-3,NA,CASSSSDQETQYF,TGTGCCAGCAGCTCATCAGATCAAGAGACCCAGTACTTC
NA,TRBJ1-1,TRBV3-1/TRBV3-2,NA,CASSQEEGNTEAFF,TGTGCCAGCAGCCAAGAAGAGGGGAACACTGAAGCTTTCTTT
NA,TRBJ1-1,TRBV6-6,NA,CASSDDRSEAFF,TGTGCCAGCAGCGACGACAGGAGTGAAGCTTTCTTT
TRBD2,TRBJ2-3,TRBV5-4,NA,CASSLGEGTSVVTDTQYF,TGTGCCAGCAGCTTGGGAGAGGGGACTAGCGTGGTCACAGATACGCAGTATTTT
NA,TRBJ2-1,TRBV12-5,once,CASGLVGEEQFF,TGTGCTAGTGGTTTGGTGGGCGAGGAGCAGTTCTTC
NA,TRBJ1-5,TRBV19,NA,CASSSSSQPQHF,TGTGCCAGTAGTTCTTCGTCCCAGCCCCAGCATTTT